A selection of T cell receptor beta chains follows, all from one sample in a study. TCRdb redid the calling of the 5' RACE reads with MiXCR, one entry per CDR3 protein. This table has some 40,000 distinct CDR3 sequences, 22% appearing once. Sequenced material: Tregs sorted from a lymph node. Every receptor here comes from a female donor with breast cancer. Each CDR3 is given with its conserved first and last residue. The D gene is left open where the match is weak. Rows give clone size only sometimes, using once, few, many, or a class for an expanded clone.

TRBJ1-5 | few | TRBD1 | TRBV28 | TGTGCCAGCGGTGAAGGGACAGGGGATCAGCCCCAGCATTTT | CASGEGTGDQPQHF
TRBJ1-1 | many | - | TRBV12-3/TRBV12-4 | TGTGCCAGCAGTGTCCGGGAAGAGGGGACTGAAGCTTTCTTT | CASSVREEGTEAFF
TRBJ2-1 | many | - | TRBV30 | TGTGCCTACCTGAGGAGCTCCTACAATGAGCAGTTCTTC | CAYLRSSYNEQFF
TRBJ2-5 | many | - | TRBV6-5 | TGTGCCAGCAGTAACCGGGCTTCAAGGGAGACCCAGTACTTC | CASSNRASRETQYF
TRBJ1-1 | few | TRBD1 | TRBV5-4 | TGTGCCAGCAGCCAACAAGGGACAGTCACTGAAGCTTTCTTT | CASSQQGTVTEAFF
TRBJ1-5 | few | - | TRBV20-1 | TGCAGTGCTAGAGACCTATCTGGGGATCAGCCCCAGCATTTT | CSARDLSGDQPQHF
TRBJ1-1 | many | - | TRBV5-1 | TGCGCCAGCAGTTACTTACAGGGCGTGAACACTGAAGCTTTCTTT | CASSYLQGVNTEAFF
TRBJ1-6 | few | - | TRBV5-5 | TGTGCCAGCAGCTTTCCAGGTTATAATTCACCCCTCCACTTT | CASSFPGYNSPLHF
TRBJ2-7 | - | TRBD1 | TRBV7-9 | TGTGCCAGCAGGTACGACAGGGGAACCTACGAGCAGTACTTC | CASRYDRGTYEQYF
TRBJ1-3 | few | - | TRBV6-5 | TGTGCCAGCGAGGGGGTTGGAAACACCATATATTTT | CASEGVGNTIYF
TRBJ2-1 | many | - | TRBV4-1 | TGCGCCAGCAGCCAATTGTGGGGTTCCTACAATGAGCAGTTCTTC | CASSQLWGSYNEQFF
TRBJ2-2 | many | - | TRBV5-1 | TGCGCCAGCAGCCAATACACCGGGGAGCTGTTTTTT | CASSQYTGELFF
TRBJ2-7 | many | TRBD2 | TRBV11-1 | TGTGCCAGCAGCTTTACCGGGGCGGGAGGCTACGAGCAGTACTTC | CASSFTGAGGYEQYF
TRBJ2-5 | many | - | TRBV3-1 | TGTGCCAGCAGCCAAGGTCTACAAGAGACCCAGTACTTC | CASSQGLQETQYF
TRBJ1-2 | few | - | TRBV28 | TGTGCCAGCAGTTTGGGGGGCGTAGTGAGTGGCTACACCTTC | CASSLGGVVSGYTF
TRBJ2-1 | few | - | TRBV12-3/TRBV12-4 | TGTGCCAGCACACCCGATCGGGGCTCCTACAATGAGCAGTTCTTC | CASTPDRGSYNEQFF
TRBJ2-7 | few | TRBD2 | TRBV4-1 | TGCGCCAGCAGCCGCGTAAGCGGGGGAACCTACGAGCAGTACTTC | CASSRVSGGTYEQYF
TRBJ2-5 | few | TRBD2 | TRBV25-1 | TGTGCCAGCAGTGAAAGGTTTGGGCCGGGACTAAAAGAGACCCAGTACTTC | CASSERFGPGLKETQYF
TRBJ2-3 | - | TRBD2 | TRBV20-1 | TGCAGTGCTCAAGATAGCGGGAGTAGCACAGATACGCAGTATTTT | CSAQDSGSSTDTQYF
TRBJ2-7 | many | - | TRBV7-2 | TGTGCCAGCAGCTTAGCGACCCAGGAGGCCTACGAGCAGTACTTC | CASSLATQEAYEQYF
TRBJ1-6 | many | - | TRBV7-2 | TGTGCCAGCAGCCCAAGACAGAATTCACCCCTCCACTTT | CASSPRQNSPLHF
TRBJ2-7 | few | - | TRBV9 | TGTGCCAGCAGCGTAGGGGGAGCTGTTACCTACGAGCAGTACTTC | CASSVGGAVTYEQYF
TRBJ1-1 | many | - | TRBV4-1 | TGCGCCAGCAGCCAAGGGCACCTGATGAACACTGAAGCTTTCTTT | CASSQGHLMNTEAFF
TRBJ1-1 | - | - | TRBV6-5 | TGTGCCAGCAGTACACGGTTCACTGAAGCTTTCTTT | CASSTRFTEAFF
TRBJ1-1 | many | - | TRBV4-1 | TGCGCCAGCAGCCAAGGATCTGGGGGGCCATCGGAAGCTTTCTTT | CASSQGSGGPSEAFF
TRBJ2-1 | many | TRBD2 | TRBV7-7 | TGTGCTAGCAGTTCCGGGACTAGCGGGACCAATGAGCAGTTCTTC | CASSSGTSGTNEQFF
TRBJ1-1 | many | - | TRBV5-1 | TGCGCCAGCAGCTTGGGGGTCAGCCGCACTGAAGCTTTCTTT | CASSLGVSRTEAFF
TRBJ1-2 | many | - | TRBV3-1 | TGTGCCAGCAGCCAAGACAGATTCTACTATGGCTACACCTTC | CASSQDRFYYGYTF
TRBJ2-7 | many | TRBD2 | TRBV4-1 | TGCGCCAGCAGCCAAGCCTTAACCCGAGCGGGAGACGAGCAGTACTTC | CASSQALTRAGDEQYF
TRBJ2-5 | many | TRBD1 | TRBV7-2 | TGTGCCAGCAGCTTTACGGACAGGGCGTTAGAGACCCAGTACTTC | CASSFTDRALETQYF
TRBJ2-3 | few | - | TRBV5-1 | TGCGCCAGCAGCTTGGCGCAGGGAGTCACAGATACGCAGTATTTT | CASSLAQGVTDTQYF
TRBJ2-1 | - | TRBD2 | TRBV9 | TGTGCCAGCAGCGTAGAAGCGGGAGGGCGGTACAATGAGCAGTTCTTC | CASSVEAGGRYNEQFF
TRBJ1-1 | many | TRBD1 | TRBV25-1 | TGTGCCAGCAGTGAATTGGACAGGGGTCGGACTGAAGCTTTCTTT | CASSELDRGRTEAFF
TRBJ2-7 | - | - | TRBV9 | TGTGCCAGCAGCGTATCAACGGACGGGAATTACGAGCAGTACTTC | CASSVSTDGNYEQYF
TRBJ2-1 | - | - | TRBV6-5 | TGTGCCAGCAGTTTTCGAATAGGGGGTGAGCAGTTCTTC | CASSFRIGGEQFF
TRBJ2-1 | - | TRBD2 | TRBV9 | TGTGCCAGCAGCGTATTTACTAGCGGGAACGATGAGCAGTTCTTC | CASSVFTSGNDEQFF
TRBJ1-2 | many | - | TRBV6-5 | TGTGCCAGCAGTTACTCGAAGGCCTTTAACTATGGCTACACCTTC | CASSYSKAFNYGYTF
TRBJ1-1 | - | - | TRBV2 | TGTGCCAGCAGGGAAGGGTGGCAGCCGAACACTGAAGCTTTCTTT | CASREGWQPNTEAFF
TRBJ2-1 | - | TRBD2 | TRBV5-1 | TGCGCCAGCAGCCGAAGGACTAGCGGGAGTTTTGCTAATGAGCAGTTCTTC | CASSRRTSGSFANEQFF
TRBJ1-2 | - | - | TRBV24-1 | TGTGCCACCAGTGACAGGGGCTATGGCTACACCTTC | CATSDRGYGYTF
TRBJ2-1 | medium-sized | TRBD2 | TRBV9 | TGTGCCAGCAGCGTAGGGCTAGCGGGAGATCTGCTCTACAATGAGCAGTTCTTC | CASSVGLAGDLLYNEQFF
TRBJ2-2 | many | - | TRBV9 | TGTGCCAGCAGCCCTGACTCGGCCCGACCCGGGGAGCTGTTTTTT | CASSPDSARPGELFF
TRBJ1-1 | few | - | TRBV5-4 | TGTGCCAGCAGCGCCTTTAGGGCCGCTGAAGCTTTCTTT | CASSAFRAAEAFF
TRBJ1-1 | - | TRBD1 | TRBV27 | TGTGCCAGCTCGGAAGGGGGCTTGGAAGCTTTCTTT | CASSEGGLEAFF
TRBJ1-1 | many | - | TRBV29-1 | TGCAGCGTTCCTGTACGGGGCACTGAAGCTTTCTTT | CSVPVRGTEAFF
TRBJ2-7 | many | - | TRBV4-3 | TGCGCCAGCAGCCACACAGACGGGACCTACGAGCAGTACTTC | CASSHTDGTYEQYF
TRBJ1-1 | many | - | TRBV6-5 | TGTGCCAGCAGTTACCTCGGACGGACTGAAGCTTTCTTT | CASSYLGRTEAFF
TRBJ2-4 | many | - | TRBV12-3/TRBV12-4 | TGTGCCAGCAGTTTAGGACCCCTATCCGCCAAAAACATTCAGTACTTC | CASSLGPLSAKNIQYF